This T cell receptor (beta chain) is from a study of OX40 agonist ivuxolimab in advanced cancers. For the study at large: An agonistic human IgG2 monoclonal antibody against OX40 (CD134) was given. The dose of intravenous ivuxolimab that patients received every 2 weeks ranged from 0.01 to 10 mg/kg.

Study findings and constraints: Antigen specificity of clonally expanded peripheral T cells was not established.

Sequencing was performed with immunoSEQ multiplex PCR; in TCRdb, only in-frame clones are kept and a portion is missing. The sample has around 87,000 clones, 85% to 95% seen once; the top ten hold approximately 2.9%. On this clone: The antigen remains unidentified.

Germline V gene lookup returns CDR1 MNHEY and CDR2 SMNVEV (reference sequence). The CDR3 has 16 amino acids. Trimming shortened V by 5 bases and J by 0 bases, and 14 bases separated the two germline ends. The rearrangement links TRBV27 to TRBJ2-1, with D tentatively TRBD2 (5 bases). The source was CD4+ or CD8+ T cells sorted from blood, collected in a trial of the OX40 agonist ivuxolimab. This clonotype originated in an adult with an advanced solid tumor such as melanoma, head and neck, liver or kidney cancer. CDR3 loop: CASSPTRESSYNEQFF. For the CDR3, the DNA is TGTGCCAGCAGTCCAACTAGGGAAAGCTCCTACAATGAGCAGTTCTTC.